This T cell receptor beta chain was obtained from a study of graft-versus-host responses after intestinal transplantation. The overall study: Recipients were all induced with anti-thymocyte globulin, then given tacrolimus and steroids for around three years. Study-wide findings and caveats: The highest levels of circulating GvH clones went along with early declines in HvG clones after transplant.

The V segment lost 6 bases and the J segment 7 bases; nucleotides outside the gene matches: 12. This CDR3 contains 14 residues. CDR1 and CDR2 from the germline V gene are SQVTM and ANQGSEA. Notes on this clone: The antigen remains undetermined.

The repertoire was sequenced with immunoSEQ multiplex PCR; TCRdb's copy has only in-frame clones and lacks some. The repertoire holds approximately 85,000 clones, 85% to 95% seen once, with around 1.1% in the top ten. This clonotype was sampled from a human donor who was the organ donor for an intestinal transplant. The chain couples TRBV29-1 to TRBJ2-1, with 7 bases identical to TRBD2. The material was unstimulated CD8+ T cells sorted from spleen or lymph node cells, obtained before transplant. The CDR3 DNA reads TGCAGCGTGGGACGGGGGGTTACCGGGAATGAGCAGTTCTTC. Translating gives CSVGRGVTGNEQFF.